The source of this T cell receptor beta chain is a study of T cell changes during pregnancy in multiple sclerosis. Losses at the gene ends were 6 bases for V and 8 bases for J; bases not matched to a gene: 6. Per germline, CDR1 MNHEY and CDR2 SVGAGI. The CDR3 totals 15 residues. Clones were read by immunoSEQ multiplex PCR, and TCRdb kept only the in-frame ones, dropping some. The table records about 47,000 clones, 92% of them present only once. The chain has TRBV6-5 and TRBJ2-1, with 14 bases that match TRBD2. The specimen was peripheral blood, collected in the third trimester of pregnancy. This clonotype originated in a female donor with multiple sclerosis, enrolled in a pregnancy study. The CDR3 DNA follows: TGTGCCAGCAGCACCGGGACTAGCGGGAGTGATGAGCAGTTCTTC. This encodes CASSTGTSGSDEQFF.